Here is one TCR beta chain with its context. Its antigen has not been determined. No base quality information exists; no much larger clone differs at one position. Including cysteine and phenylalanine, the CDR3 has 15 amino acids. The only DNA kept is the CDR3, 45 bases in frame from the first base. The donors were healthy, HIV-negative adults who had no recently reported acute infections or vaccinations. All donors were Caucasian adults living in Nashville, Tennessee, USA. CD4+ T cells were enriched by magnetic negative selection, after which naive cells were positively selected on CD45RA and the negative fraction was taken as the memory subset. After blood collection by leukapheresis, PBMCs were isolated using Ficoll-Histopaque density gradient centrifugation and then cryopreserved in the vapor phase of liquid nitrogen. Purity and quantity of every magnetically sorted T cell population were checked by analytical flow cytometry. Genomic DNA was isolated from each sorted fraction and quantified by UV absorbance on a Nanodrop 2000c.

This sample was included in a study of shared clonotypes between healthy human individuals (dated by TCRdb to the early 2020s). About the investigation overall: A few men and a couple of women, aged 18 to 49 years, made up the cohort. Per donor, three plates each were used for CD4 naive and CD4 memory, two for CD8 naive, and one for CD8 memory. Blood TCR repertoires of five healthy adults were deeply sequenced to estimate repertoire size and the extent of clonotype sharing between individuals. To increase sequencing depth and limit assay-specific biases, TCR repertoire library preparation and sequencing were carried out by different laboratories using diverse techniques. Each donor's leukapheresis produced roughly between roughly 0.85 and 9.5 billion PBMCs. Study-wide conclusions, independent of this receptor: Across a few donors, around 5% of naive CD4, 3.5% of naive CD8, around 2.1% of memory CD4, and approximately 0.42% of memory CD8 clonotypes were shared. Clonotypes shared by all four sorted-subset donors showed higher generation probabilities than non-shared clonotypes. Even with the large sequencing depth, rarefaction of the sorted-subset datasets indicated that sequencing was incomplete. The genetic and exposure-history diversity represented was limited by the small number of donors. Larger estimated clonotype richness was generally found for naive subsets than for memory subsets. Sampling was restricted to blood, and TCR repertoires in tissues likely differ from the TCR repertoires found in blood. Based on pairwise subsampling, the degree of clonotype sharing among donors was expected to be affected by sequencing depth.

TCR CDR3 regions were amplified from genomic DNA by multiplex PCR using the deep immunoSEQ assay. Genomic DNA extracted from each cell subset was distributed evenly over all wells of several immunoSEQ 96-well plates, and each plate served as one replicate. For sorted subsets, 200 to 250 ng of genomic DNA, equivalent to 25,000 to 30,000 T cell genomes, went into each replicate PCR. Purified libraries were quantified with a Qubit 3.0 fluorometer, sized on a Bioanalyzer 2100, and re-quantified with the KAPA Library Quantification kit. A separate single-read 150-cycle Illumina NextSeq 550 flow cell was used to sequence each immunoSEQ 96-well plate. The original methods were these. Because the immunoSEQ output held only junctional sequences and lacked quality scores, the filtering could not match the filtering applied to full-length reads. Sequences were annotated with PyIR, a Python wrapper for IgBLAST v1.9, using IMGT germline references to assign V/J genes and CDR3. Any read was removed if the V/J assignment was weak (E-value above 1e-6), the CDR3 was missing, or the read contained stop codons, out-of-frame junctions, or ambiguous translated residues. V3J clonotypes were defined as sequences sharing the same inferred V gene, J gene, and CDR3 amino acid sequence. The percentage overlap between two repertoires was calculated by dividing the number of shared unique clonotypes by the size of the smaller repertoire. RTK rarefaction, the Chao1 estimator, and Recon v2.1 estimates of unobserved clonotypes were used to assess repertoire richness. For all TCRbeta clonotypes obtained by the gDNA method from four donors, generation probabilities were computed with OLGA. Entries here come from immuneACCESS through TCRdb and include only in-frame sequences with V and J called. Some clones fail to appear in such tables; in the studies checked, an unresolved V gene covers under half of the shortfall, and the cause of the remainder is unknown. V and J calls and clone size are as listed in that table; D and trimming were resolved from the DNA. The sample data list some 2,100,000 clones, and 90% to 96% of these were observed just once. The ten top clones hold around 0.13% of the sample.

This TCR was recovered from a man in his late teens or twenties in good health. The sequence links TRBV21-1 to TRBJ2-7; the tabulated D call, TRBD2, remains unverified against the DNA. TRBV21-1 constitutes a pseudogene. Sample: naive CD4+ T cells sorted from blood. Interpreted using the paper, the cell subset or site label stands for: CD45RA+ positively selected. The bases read TGTGCCAGCAGAATGGTCGGGGACTGCGTCTACGAGCAGTACTTC. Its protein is CASRMVGDCVYEQYF.